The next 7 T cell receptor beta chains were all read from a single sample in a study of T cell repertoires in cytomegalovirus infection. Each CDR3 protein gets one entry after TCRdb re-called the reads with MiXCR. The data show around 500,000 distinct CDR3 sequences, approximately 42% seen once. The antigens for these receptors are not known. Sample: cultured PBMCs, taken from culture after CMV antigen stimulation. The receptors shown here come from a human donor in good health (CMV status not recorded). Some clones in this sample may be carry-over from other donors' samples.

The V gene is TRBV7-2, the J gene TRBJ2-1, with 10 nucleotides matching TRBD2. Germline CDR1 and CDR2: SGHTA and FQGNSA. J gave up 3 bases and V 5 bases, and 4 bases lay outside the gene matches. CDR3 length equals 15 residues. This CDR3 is CASSLTSGVYNEQFF. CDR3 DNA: TGTGCCAGCAGCCTTACTAGCGGGGTCTACAATGAGCAGTTCTTC.

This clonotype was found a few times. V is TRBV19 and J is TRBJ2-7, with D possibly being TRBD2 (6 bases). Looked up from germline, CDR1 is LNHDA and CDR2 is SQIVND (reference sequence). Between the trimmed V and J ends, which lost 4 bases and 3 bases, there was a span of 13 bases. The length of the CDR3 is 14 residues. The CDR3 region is CASSTRGLSYEQYF. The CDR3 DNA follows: TGTGCCAGTAGTACCCGGGGACTCAGCTACGAGCAGTACTTC.

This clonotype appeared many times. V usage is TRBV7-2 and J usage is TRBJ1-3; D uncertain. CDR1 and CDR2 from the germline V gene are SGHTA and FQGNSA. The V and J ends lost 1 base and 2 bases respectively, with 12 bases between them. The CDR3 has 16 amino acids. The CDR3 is CASSLEIWGTGNTIYF. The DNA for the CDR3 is TGTGCCAGCAGCTTAGAAATTTGGGGTACTGGAAACACCATATATTTT.

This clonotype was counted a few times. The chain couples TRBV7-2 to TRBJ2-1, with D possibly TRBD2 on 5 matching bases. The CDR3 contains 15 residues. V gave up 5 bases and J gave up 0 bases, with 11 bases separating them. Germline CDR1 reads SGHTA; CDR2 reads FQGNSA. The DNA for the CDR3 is TGTGCCAGCAGCCCTGACTACTTCTCCTACAATGAGCAGTTCTTC. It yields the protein CASSPDYFSYNEQFF.

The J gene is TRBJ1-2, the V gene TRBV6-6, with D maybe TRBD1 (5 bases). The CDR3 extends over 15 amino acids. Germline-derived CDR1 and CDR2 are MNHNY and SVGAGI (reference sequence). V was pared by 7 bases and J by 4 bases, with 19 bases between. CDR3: CASTLGPPMGYGYTF. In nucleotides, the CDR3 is TGTGCCAGCACACTGGGACCACCCATGGGCTATGGCTACACCTTC.

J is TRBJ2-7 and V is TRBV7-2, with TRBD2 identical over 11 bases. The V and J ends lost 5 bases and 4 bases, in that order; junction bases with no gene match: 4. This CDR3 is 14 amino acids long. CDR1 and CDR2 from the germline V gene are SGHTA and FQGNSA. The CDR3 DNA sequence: TGTGCCAGCAGCAAAACTAGCGGGAGTTACGAGCAGTACTTC. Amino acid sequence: CASSKTSGSYEQYF.

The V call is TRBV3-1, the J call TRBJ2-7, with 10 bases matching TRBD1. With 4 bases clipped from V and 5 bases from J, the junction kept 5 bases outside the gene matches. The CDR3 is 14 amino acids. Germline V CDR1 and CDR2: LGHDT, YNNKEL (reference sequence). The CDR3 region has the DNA TGTGCCAGCAGCCTCCGGGACAGGGGCCACGAGCAGTACTTC. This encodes CASSLRDRGHEQYF.